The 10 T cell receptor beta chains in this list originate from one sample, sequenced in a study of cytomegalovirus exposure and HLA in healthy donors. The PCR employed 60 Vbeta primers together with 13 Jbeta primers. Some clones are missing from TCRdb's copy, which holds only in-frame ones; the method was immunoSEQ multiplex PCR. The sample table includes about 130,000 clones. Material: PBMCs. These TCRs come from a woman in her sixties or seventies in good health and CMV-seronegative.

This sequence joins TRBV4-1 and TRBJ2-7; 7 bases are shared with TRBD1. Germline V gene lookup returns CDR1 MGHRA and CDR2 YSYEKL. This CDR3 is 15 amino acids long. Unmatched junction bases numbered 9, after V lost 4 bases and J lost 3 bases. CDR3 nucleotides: TGCGCCAGCAGCCGTTCAAGACAGGGATTCTACGAGCAGTACTTC. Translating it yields CASSRSRQGFYEQYF.

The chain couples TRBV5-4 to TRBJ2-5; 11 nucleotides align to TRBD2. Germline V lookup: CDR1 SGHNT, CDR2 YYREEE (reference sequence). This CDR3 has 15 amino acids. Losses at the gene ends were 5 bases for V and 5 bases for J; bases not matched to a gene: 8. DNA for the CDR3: TGTGCCAGCAGTCCCCTAGCGGGGGGCGGGGAGACCCAGTACTTC. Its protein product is CASSPLAGGGETQYF.

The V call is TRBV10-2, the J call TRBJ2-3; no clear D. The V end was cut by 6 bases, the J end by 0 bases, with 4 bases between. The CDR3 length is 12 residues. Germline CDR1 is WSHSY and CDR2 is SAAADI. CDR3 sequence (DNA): TGCGCCAGCAGAACTAGCACAGATACGCAGTATTTT. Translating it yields CASRTSTDTQYF.

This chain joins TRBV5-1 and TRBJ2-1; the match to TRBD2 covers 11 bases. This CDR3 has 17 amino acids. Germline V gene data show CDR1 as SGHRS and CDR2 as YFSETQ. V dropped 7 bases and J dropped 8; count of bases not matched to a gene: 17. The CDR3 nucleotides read TGCGCCAGCGGGTGGTCCTCTAGCGGGAGGAGGGGAGATGAGCAGTTCTTC. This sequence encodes CASGWSSSGRRGDEQFF.

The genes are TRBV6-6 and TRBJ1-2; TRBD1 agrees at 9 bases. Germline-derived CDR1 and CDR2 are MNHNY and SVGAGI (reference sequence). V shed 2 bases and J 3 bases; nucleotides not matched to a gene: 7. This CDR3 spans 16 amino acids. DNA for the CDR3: TGTGCCAGCAGTTACGGGGACAGGGCATATTACTATGGCTACACCTTC. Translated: CASSYGDRAYYYGYTF.

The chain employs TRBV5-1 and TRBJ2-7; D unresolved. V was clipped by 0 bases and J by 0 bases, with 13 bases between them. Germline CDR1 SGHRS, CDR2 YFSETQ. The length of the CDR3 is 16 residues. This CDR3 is CASSLGPEAVSYEQYF. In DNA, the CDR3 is TGCGCCAGCAGCTTGGGTCCCGAGGCAGTCTCCTACGAGCAGTACTTC.

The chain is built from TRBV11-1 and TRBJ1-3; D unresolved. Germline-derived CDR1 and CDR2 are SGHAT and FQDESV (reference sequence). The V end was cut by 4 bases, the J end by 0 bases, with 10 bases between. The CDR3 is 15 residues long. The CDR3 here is CASSSGRDSGNTIYF. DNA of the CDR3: TGTGCCAGCAGCTCTGGACGGGACTCTGGAAACACCATATATTTT.

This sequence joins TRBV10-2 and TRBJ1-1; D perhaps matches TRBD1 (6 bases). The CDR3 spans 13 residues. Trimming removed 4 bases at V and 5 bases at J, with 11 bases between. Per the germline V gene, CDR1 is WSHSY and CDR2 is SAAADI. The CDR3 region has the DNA TGCGCCAGCAGTGGGGGGCGACGGACTGAAGCTTTCTTT. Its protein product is CASSGGRRTEAFF.

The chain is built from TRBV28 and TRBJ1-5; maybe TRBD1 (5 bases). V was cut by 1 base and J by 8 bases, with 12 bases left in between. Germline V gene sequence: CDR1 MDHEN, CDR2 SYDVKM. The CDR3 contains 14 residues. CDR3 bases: TGTGCCAGCAGTTTATATCTGGGGGGGGAGCCCCAGCATTTT. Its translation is CASSLYLGGEPQHF.

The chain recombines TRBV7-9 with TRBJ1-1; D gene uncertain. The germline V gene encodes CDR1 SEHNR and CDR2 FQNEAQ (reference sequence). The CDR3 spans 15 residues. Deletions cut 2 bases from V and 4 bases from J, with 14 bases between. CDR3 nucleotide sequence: TGTGCCAGCAGCTTACCCCCATTCACGGGCACTGAAGCTTTCTTT. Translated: CASSLPPFTGTEAFF.